The 25 T cell receptor beta chains reported below all come from one sample, sequenced in a study of tumor-infiltrating lymphocytes in primary liver carcinoma. A constant-region primer served to make TCR beta cDNA from roughly 480 ng total RNA. The TCR beta library was amplified through three nested multiplex PCR rounds in a modified ARM-PCR procedure. It was with TRBV1-TRBV30 forward primers and a C-beta reverse primer that the first two PCR rounds were run, at roughly 9 cycles each. Using its own MiXCR run on the multiplex PCR reads, TCRdb lists one record per CDR3 protein. The sample contains 150,000 to 200,000 distinct CDR3 sequences, around four fifths of which appear only once. RNA and DNA were co-extracted from around 20-30 mg of unsorted bulk tissue. Material: tumor tissue from primary liver carcinoma. Receptor source: a man aged 35 to 55 with primary liver carcinoma and hepatitis B virus infection.

Comments on this clonotype: The conserved closing phenylalanine or tryptophan is absent in this CDR3, likely reflecting a read error. The V gene is TRBV11-1, the J gene TRBJ2-7, with D maybe TRBD2 (6 bases). CDR1 is SGHAT, CDR2 FQDESV, per germline (reference sequence). The CDR3 contains 15 residues. DNA of the CDR3: TGTGTCAGCAACTTAACGGGATCGGGAGAATACGAGCAGTACATC. Translating gives CVSNLTGSGEYEQYI.

For this clonotype: Compared with germline, one end of the junction differs, possibly owing to a read error. The V call is TRBV6-5, the J call TRBJ1-4, with a possible D match to TRBD1 (6 bases). Germline CDR1 is MNHEY and CDR2 is SVGAGI. CDR3 size: 15 residues. In DNA, the CDR3 is TGTGCCAGCAGTTACGCAAGAGGGACATCAGAAAAACTGATTTTT. It codes for CASSYARGTSEKLIF.

This clonotype is a singleton in its sample. The rearrangement uses TRBV10-3 and TRBJ1-5; D gene uncertain. Germline assignment: CDR1 ENHRY and CDR2 SYGVKD. Trimming took 7 bases from V and 0 from J, leaving 13 bases between them. The CDR3 loop spans 15 amino acids. As DNA, the CDR3 is TGTGCCATCAATGGAACAGAGTCTAGCAATCAGCCCCAGCATTTT. Translation gives CAINGTESSNQPQHF.

Regarding this clonotype: This CDR3 is missing its conserved last phenylalanine or tryptophan, likely due to a read error. The gene calls are TRBV29-1 and TRBJ2-5; no clear D. V lost 7 bases, J lost 5 bases, and 20 bases lay in between. The CDR3 is 14 amino acids. Per the germline V gene, CDR1 is SQVTM and CDR2 is ANQGSEA. The CDR3 spells CSAEWTMISETQYL. DNA of the CDR3: TGCAGCGCTGAGTGGACCATGATCTCGGAGACCCAGTACTTA.

This chain joins TRBV5-1 and TRBJ2-7; 9 nucleotides agree with TRBD1. The germline V gene encodes CDR1 SGHRS and CDR2 YFSETQ. This CDR3 spans 13 amino acids. The V gene end was trimmed by 4 bases and the J gene end by 9 bases; junction bases not matched to a gene: 8. CDR3 coding DNA: TGCGCCAGCAGCGCTGGGACAGGGCGCGGGCAGTACTTC. Its translation is CASSAGTGRGQYF. The full variable domain, completed using reference TRBV5-1 and TRBJ2-7, is KAGVTQTPRYLIKTRGQQVTLSCSPISGHRSVSWYQQTPGQGLQFLFEYFSETQRNKGNFPGRFSGRQFSNSRSEMNVSTLELGDSALYLCASSAGTGRGQYFGPGTRLTVT.

Note on this clonotype: One end of the junction is discordant with germline, which a read error may explain. The chain recombines TRBV5-4 with TRBJ2-2, with D possibly called TRBD1 or TRBD2 (5 bases each). Per the germline V gene, CDR1 is SGHNT and CDR2 is YYREEE (reference sequence). The CDR3 is 14 amino acids. CDR3 region: CASRLGANTGELLF. Here the CDR3 DNA reads TGTGCCAGCAGGCTAGGGGCGAACACCGGGGAGCTGCTTTTT.

This rearrangement joins TRBV6-1 to TRBJ2-7, with 7 positions matching TRBD1. V lost 3 bases to trimming and J lost 3 bases; unmatched junction nucleotides: 8. The germline CDR1 and CDR2 sequences are MNHNS and SASEGT. The CDR3 spans 15 residues. The CDR3 sequence is CASSEAEGAFYEQYF. In nucleotides, the CDR3 is TGTGCCAGCAGTGAGGCAGAGGGGGCTTTCTACGAGCAGTACTTC.

For this clonotype: Its ends do not fully match the called genes, so a read error is possible. The V gene is TRBV5-4, the J gene TRBJ1-2, with 11 bases matching TRBD1. The CDR3 contains 15 residues. Germline CDR1 SGHNT, CDR2 YYREEE (reference sequence). DNA of the CDR3: TGTACCAGCAGGGGGACAGGGGGGTTCGACTATGGCTACACCTTC. This sequence encodes CTSRGTGGFDYGYTF.

This chain uses TRBV29-1 with TRBJ2-7; 7 bases line up with TRBD1. CDR1 is SQVTM and CDR2 is ANQGSEA in the germline V gene. This CDR3 has 14 amino acids. Unmatched junction bases numbered 15, after V lost 6 bases and J lost 7 bases. The chain's CDR3 is CSVARWDSSHEQYF. In DNA, the CDR3 is TGCAGCGTCGCCCGTTGGGACAGCTCCCATGAGCAGTACTTC.

Turning to this clonotype: A read error may produce the germline difference seen at one junction end. The chain links TRBV11-2 to TRBJ2-1; TRBD2 is a possible D gene (5 bases). Germline V CDR1 and CDR2: SGHAT, FQNNGV. This CDR3 spans 14 amino acids. Here the CDR3 DNA reads TGTGCTAGCAGCCTGTCGGGGTTCGACAATGAGGAGTTCTTC. This encodes CASSLSGFDNEEFF.

Comment on this clonotype: It may be a read error: a sequence one base away is much more abundant. The chain carries TRBV28 and TRBJ1-4; no clear D gene. Per the germline V gene, CDR1 is MDHEN and CDR2 is SYDVKM. The CDR3 is made up of 15 amino acids. CDR3 region: CASSLAGTTNEKLIF. In DNA form, the CDR3 reads TGTGCCAGCAGTTTAGCGGGTACGACTAATGAAAAACTGATTTTT. Drawing the rest from reference TRBV28 and TRBJ1-4, the complete variable domain is DVKVTQSSRYLVKRTGEKVFLECVQDMDHENMFWYRQDPGLGLRLIYFSYDVKMKEKGDIPEGYSVSREKKERFSLILESASTNQTSMYLCASSLAGTTNEKLIFGSGTQLSVL.

This clonotype showed up just once. It is likely a read error, because the conserved phenylalanine at the end of the CDR3 is missing. The rearrangement joins TRBV11-1 to TRBJ2-1; D unresolved. From germline, CDR1 is SGHAT and CDR2 FQDESV (reference sequence). The CDR3 loop spans 12 amino acids. CDR3 bases: TGTGCAAGGAGCGAGGTAGTGGGTAAGCAGTTCGTC. This encodes CARSEVVGKQFV.

Concerning this clonotype: An end of the junction differs from the germline gene, which may be a read error. The chain carries TRBV4-1 and TRBJ1-5; the D gene is possibly TRBD1 (5 bases). The germline gives CDR1 MGHRA, CDR2 YSYEKL. CDR3 length equals 15 residues. The CDR3 region has the DNA TGCGCCAATAGTCCCATAGAGGGGAGCAATCGGCCCCAGCATTTT. Translating it yields CANSPIEGSNRPQHF.

For this clonotype: The junction and the germline gene differ at one end; a read error may be behind it. This chain joins TRBV10-3 and TRBJ1-5; D ambiguous. The CDR3 extends over 14 amino acids. The germline V gene has CDR1 ENHRY and CDR2 SYGVKD. For the CDR3, the DNA is TGTACCATCAGTGACACTAGGGGCAATCAGCCCCAGCATTTT. Translating gives CTISDTRGNQPQHF.

The rearrangement links TRBV5-1 to TRBJ2-4; maybe TRBD2 (6 bases). Germline V CDR1 and CDR2: SGHRS, YFSETQ. This CDR3 comprises 14 residues. CDR3 in amino acids: CVRMEAGAKNIQYF. The CDR3 nucleotides read TGCGTCAGGATGGAAGCGGGAGCCAAAAACATTCAGTACTTC.

Concerning this clonotype itself: One junction end disagrees with the germline gene, perhaps due to a read error. The V gene is TRBV29-1, the J gene TRBJ1-1, with D possibly matching TRBD1 (5 bases). Per germline, CDR1 SQVTM and CDR2 ANQGSEA. The CDR3 loop spans 14 amino acids. CDR3 in amino acids: CSVLLTDSNTEALF. The CDR3 coding sequence is TGCAGCGTTCTTCTTACAGACAGCAACACTGAAGCTCTCTTT.

The rearrangement joins TRBV6-1 to TRBJ2-7; D unclear. Trimming cost V 7 bases and J 0 bases, with 16 bases left between them. This CDR3 spans 15 amino acids. Germline V gene lookup returns CDR1 MNHNS and CDR2 SASEGT. This CDR3 is CASTVVTVGSYEQYF. DNA of the CDR3: TGTGCCAGCACTGTTGTGACGGTGGGCTCCTACGAGCAGTACTTC.

Remarks on this clonotype: One junction end disagrees with the germline gene, perhaps due to a read error. The chain is built from TRBV28 and TRBJ1-5, with 8 bases aligning to TRBD1. Germline-derived CDR1 and CDR2 are MDHEN and SYDVKM. The length of the CDR3 is 14 residues. CDR3: CASRSTGASQPKHF. CDR3 DNA sequence: TGTGCCAGCAGGTCGACAGGGGCATCCCAGCCCAAGCATTTT.

This clonotype was counted a few times. The J gene is TRBJ1-3, the V gene TRBV30; possible D gene TRBD1, 6 bases. Looked up from germline, CDR1 is GTSNPN and CDR2 is SVGIG (reference sequence). V lost 4 bases and J lost 0, with 10 bases in between. This CDR3 is 14 amino acids long. Written as DNA, the CDR3 is TGTGCCTGGATTGAGACAGGCTCTGGAAACACCATATATTTT. As protein: CAWIETGSGNTIYF.

Regarding this clonotype: The junction does not match germline at one end; this may be a read error. This rearrangement joins TRBV6-6 to TRBJ2-1; a possible D gene is TRBD2 (6 bases). The CDR3 runs 15 residues. The germline V gene has CDR1 MNHNY and CDR2 SVGAGI (reference sequence). CDR3 DNA: TGTGCCAGGAGTTACCCGGGAGACGGGCATAATGAGCAGTTCTTC. This codes for CARSYPGDGHNEQFF.

This clonotype is categorized as medium-sized. The genes are TRBV11-2 and TRBJ2-6, with 8 positions matching TRBD1. The CDR3 is made up of 15 amino acids. Germline V CDR1 and CDR2: SGHAT, FQNNGV. The junction had 0 bases not matched to a gene; V was cut back by 3 bases and J by 2 bases. As DNA, the CDR3 is TGTGCCAGCAGCTTGGACAGGGCTGGGGCCAACGTCCTGACTTTC. Translating it yields CASSLDRAGANVLTF.

Regarding this clonotype: One end of the junction fails to match germline, which may point to a read error. V usage is TRBV12-3 or TRBV12-4 and J usage is TRBJ2-1; D possibly corresponds to TRBD1 (6 bases). The CDR3 runs 13 residues. CDR3 sequence: CASSFGRDNEQLF. CDR3 nucleotide sequence: TGTGCCAGCAGTTTTGGCAGGGACAATGAGCAGTTATTC.

As to this clonotype: This sequence may be a read error, since a much larger clone differs from it by one base. The genes are TRBV28 and TRBJ1-4; D is perhaps TRBD1 (5 bases). The CDR3 length is 14 residues. The germline V gene has CDR1 MDHEN and CDR2 SYDVKM. The V end was cut by 4 bases, the J end by 4 bases, with 10 bases between. CDR3 region: CASSSDRFNEKLFF. The CDR3 bases are TGTGCCAGCAGTTCCGACAGATTTAATGAAAAACTGTTTTTT.

This clonotype was seen a handful of times. One junction end does not reproduce the germline sequence, and a read error may be involved. The chain employs TRBV11-2 and TRBJ2-4, with D uncertain. Looked up from germline, CDR1 is SGHAT and CDR2 is FQNNGV. This CDR3 has 15 amino acids. This CDR3 is CASTTSAVGKNIQYF. CDR3 nucleotides: TGTGCTAGCACCACTTCGGCGGTAGGCAAAAATATTCAGTACTTC.

Regarding this clonotype: Since a much larger clone is just one base distant, this may be a read error. CDR3 sequence reads: CASSTQWADTHYF. The CDR3 nucleotides are TGTGCCAGCAGCACCCAATGGGCAGATACGCATTATTTT. This sequence joins TRBV7-8 and TRBJ2-3; D call uncertain. Germline V gene lookup returns CDR1 SGHVS and CDR2 FQNEAQ. There are 13 residues in the CDR3.